Sequencing of this TCR beta chain was carried out in a study of control samples from healthy donors and cancer patients. V was cut by 6 bases and J by 2 bases, with 16 bases left in between. This CDR3 comprises 15 residues. The V gene's germline CDR1 is MGHRA and CDR2 YSYEKL. The data were produced by immunoSEQ multiplex PCR, yet TCRdb's version contains in-frame clones alone and is incomplete. The data hold 70,000 to 95,000 clones, with more than 70% observed a single time. The genes are TRBV4-1 and TRBJ1-2, with D perhaps TRBD1 (6 bases). The sequence came from a man aged 45-65 years in good health. Sequences were obtained from blood. The CDR3 here is CASSLDRFANYGYTF. The DNA of the CDR3 is TGCGCCAGCAGTCTTGACAGGTTCGCAAACTATGGCTACACCTTC.